This TCR beta chain was identified during a study of T cells after yellow fever vaccination. Only a few counts were recorded for this clonotype. Antigen unknown. TCRdb itself ran the 5' RACE reads through MiXCR, one entry per CDR3 protein. Of some 320,000 distinct CDR3 sequences in the sample, 4.1% were seen once. Trimming shortened V by 7 bases and J by 4 bases, and 16 bases separated the two germline ends. This CDR3 is 14 amino acids long. CDR1 and CDR2 (germline): MNHEY, SVGAGI. The study's findings and limits: Reappearance after the booster was observed for most primary-vaccination clones (roughly 95% CD4, almost 90% CD8).

The sequenced sample was PBMCs, obtained 5 days after the yellow fever booster vaccination. V is TRBV6-5 and J is TRBJ1-2; unclear D gene. This sequence originates from a man aged 18-30 years who received the YFV17D yellow fever vaccine. The CDR3 region has the DNA TGTGCCAGCACCAGAGGGATCGAGTCCTATGGCTACACCTTC. This codes for CASTRGIESYGYTF.